The T cell receptor beta chain under discussion was sequenced for a study of T cell responses to AZD1222 COVID-19 vaccine. Across the study: Analysis merged second doses at about 4 or about 12 weeks. Whole-study findings and limits: Close to half of all spike-specific TCRs reportedly target regions of the variants that are unmutated. Recipients of AZD1222 seropositive at baseline numbered only 5 or 6.

Measured with immunoSEQ multiplex PCR; TCRdb has only the in-frame clones, and not every one. The data contain 150,000 or so clones, approximately 92% of them singletons. This CDR3 has 16 residues. V gave up 4 bases and J gave up 3 bases; unmatched junction bases: 8. The germline V gene has CDR1 KGHDR and CDR2 SFDVKD. In the case of this clone: Its antigen is unknown.

This chain joins TRBV24-1 and TRBJ2-5; 9 nucleotides match TRBD1. The receptor's source is an adult in good health. The input for sequencing was peripheral blood, taken on day 0 of AZD1222 vaccination. CDR3 region: CATSDPDRGWEETQYF. The CDR3, as DNA: TGTGCCACCAGTGACCCGGACAGGGGATGGGAAGAGACCCAGTACTTC.